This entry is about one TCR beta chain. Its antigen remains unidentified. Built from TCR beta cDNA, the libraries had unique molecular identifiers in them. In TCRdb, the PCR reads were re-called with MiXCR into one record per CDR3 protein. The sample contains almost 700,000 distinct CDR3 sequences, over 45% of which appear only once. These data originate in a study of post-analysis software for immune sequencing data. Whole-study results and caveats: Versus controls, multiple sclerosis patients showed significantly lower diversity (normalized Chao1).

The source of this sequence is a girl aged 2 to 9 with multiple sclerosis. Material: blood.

The CDR3 spells CASSLFSGTYNEQFF. CDR3 coding DNA: TGTGCCAGCAGCTTGTTTAGCGGTACCTACAATGAGCAGTTCTTC. The chain is built from TRBV11-1 and TRBJ2-1, with D maybe TRBD2 (6 bases). V dropped 3 bases and J dropped 2 bases, with 11 bases sitting between them. Looked up from germline, CDR1 is SGHAT and CDR2 is FQDESV (reference sequence). The CDR3 is 15 residues long.